The 16 T cell receptor beta chains listed next were all sequenced from one sample in a study of cytomegalovirus exposure and HLA in healthy donors. Vbeta (60) and Jbeta (13) primers were used in the PCR. The repertoire was sequenced with immunoSEQ multiplex PCR; TCRdb's copy has only in-frame clones and lacks some. The table records some 100,000 clones, about 85% of them present only once. The sequenced sample consisted of PBMCs. These receptors were taken from a girl aged 2 to 10 in good health and CMV-seropositive.

This clone has only one observation. V is TRBV19 and J is TRBJ2-5; 8 bases agree with TRBD2. From germline, CDR1 is LNHDA and CDR2 SQIVND (reference sequence). The J segment lost 5 bases and the V segment lost 3 bases, leaving 5 bases of the junction unmatched. The CDR3 totals 14 residues. CDR3 amino acids: CASSMSGRAETQYF. Written as DNA, the CDR3 is TGTGCCAGTAGTATGAGCGGGAGAGCGGAGACCCAGTACTTC.

In its sample, this clone was seen a few times. The CDR3 DNA reads as TGTGCCAGCAGAGCTTCCGGGACAGAAGATCAGCCCCAGCATTTT. Encoded protein: CASRASGTEDQPQHF. V and J are TRBV6-5 and TRBJ1-5, with 7 bases matching TRBD1. Germline values: CDR1 MNHEY, CDR2 SVGAGI. Germline trimming cut 6 bases from V and 5 bases from J; bases unmatched to any gene: 10. The CDR3 consists of 15 residues.

This sequence joins TRBV29-1 and TRBJ1-1; D ambiguous. The CDR3 is 12 amino acids. Germline V gives CDR1 SQVTM, CDR2 ANQGSEA. Trimming pared 6 bases from V and 5 bases from J, leaving 13 bases between. CDR3 in DNA: TGCAGCGTACTCGTGGGCGATACTGAAGCTTTCTTT. Protein sequence: CSVLVGDTEAFF.

The genes are TRBV7-3 and TRBJ2-5; the match to TRBD2 covers 8 bases. The CDR3 runs to 15 residues. The trim removed 5 bases at V and 3 bases at J, leaving 8 bases unmatched. Germline V gene sequence: CDR1 SGHTA, CDR2 FQGTGA. The CDR3 bases are TGTGCCAGCAGCCCCGGGGGACTAGGCGAAGAGACCCAGTACTTC. Its translation: CASSPGGLGEETQYF. Together with reference TRBV7-3 and TRBJ2-5, the CDR3 gives the full variable domain: GAGVSQTPSNKVTEKGKYVELRCDPISGHTALYWYRQSLGQGPEFLIYFQGTGAADDSGLPNDRFFAVRPEGSVSTLKIQRTERGDSAVYLCASSPGGLGEETQYFGPGTRLLVL.

The V and J genes are TRBV7-9 and TRBJ2-7; D gene ambiguous. There are 16 residues in the CDR3. Germline lookup yields CDR1 SEHNR and CDR2 FQNEAQ (reference sequence). The V and J ends lost 1 base and 4 bases respectively, with 17 bases between them. CDR3 sequence reads: CASSLEAAANRYEQYF. The CDR3 bases are TGTGCCAGCAGCTTAGAGGCGGCCGCGAATCGGTACGAGCAGTACTTC.

This clone turned up a few times. The J gene is TRBJ1-1, the V gene TRBV9; D is unclear. CDR1 is SGDLS, CDR2 YYNGEE, per germline. CDR3 length: 13 residues. The germline V and J ends were trimmed by 4 bases and 2 bases, with 9 bases remaining between them. The DNA of the CDR3 is TGTGCCAGCAGCCTGGAGGGAAACACTGAAGCTTTCTTT. This translates into CASSLEGNTEAFF.

This chain joins TRBV27 and TRBJ2-3; possibly TRBD2 for D (6 bases). CDR1 MNHEY and CDR2 SMNVEV come from the germline V gene (reference sequence). V was cut by 6 bases and J by 1 base, with 20 bases left in between. The CDR3 covers 17 residues. The DNA for the CDR3 is TGTGCCAGCAGCCCCATCGCAAGCGGGCAAGGCACAGATACGCAGTATTTT. It is translated as CASSPIASGQGTDTQYF.

The rearrangement links TRBV19 to TRBJ1-1, with a weak D call TRBD1 (5 bases). The V and J ends lost 6 bases and 0 bases respectively, with 11 bases between them. In germline, CDR1 is LNHDA, CDR2 SQIVND (reference sequence). CDR3 size: 14 residues. In DNA form, the CDR3 reads TGTGCCAGTAGAGCTGACAGACTGAACACTGAAGCTTTCTTT. It encodes CASRADRLNTEAFF.

The chain uses TRBV29-1 and TRBJ2-3; TRBD2 matches at 12 bases. CDR3 length: 15 residues. J lost 2 bases, V lost 6 bases, and 6 bases had no gene match. Germline values: CDR1 SQVTM, CDR2 ANQGSEA. This chain's CDR3 is CSVMTSGSPTDTQYF. The CDR3 DNA is TGCAGCGTCATGACTAGCGGGAGCCCCACAGATACGCAGTATTTT.

V usage is TRBV5-1 and J usage is TRBJ2-3; 8 positions match TRBD2. This CDR3 region has 15 residues. After removal of 4 bases from V and 0 bases from J, the junction contained 4 bases not matched to a gene. Germline values: CDR1 SGHRS, CDR2 YFSETQ. The CDR3 bases are TGCGCCAGCAGCGAACTAGCGGCTAGCACAGATACGCAGTATTTT. Protein sequence: CASSELAASTDTQYF.

V usage is TRBV4-1 and J usage is TRBJ2-7, with D possibly matching TRBD1 (5 bases). V was cut by 1 base and J by 3 bases, with 10 bases left in between. Germline V lookup: CDR1 MGHRA, CDR2 YSYEKL. The CDR3 contains 14 residues. In DNA, the CDR3 is TGCGCCAGCAGCCAAGCGGCAGGGAACTACGAGCAGTACTTC. Translating gives CASSQAAGNYEQYF.

V usage is TRBV11-2 and J usage is TRBJ2-7, with 8 bases fitting TRBD1. The CDR3 is made up of 15 amino acids. V was clipped by 5 bases and J by 0 bases; unmatched bases: 6. Germline-derived CDR1 and CDR2 are SGHAT and FQNNGV. CDR3 sequence reads: CASSPRTGSSYEQYF. The CDR3 nucleotides read TGTGCCAGCAGCCCTAGGACAGGGAGCTCCTACGAGCAGTACTTC.

This chain uses TRBV28 with TRBJ1-5, with unresolved D. Looked up from germline, CDR1 is MDHEN and CDR2 is SYDVKM. Trimming removed 3 bases at V and 0 bases at J, with 9 bases between. The CDR3 has 15 amino acids. The CDR3 DNA is TGTGCCAGCAGTTTCGTGGCTCATAGCAATCAGCCCCAGCATTTT. Protein: CASSFVAHSNQPQHF.

The chain employs TRBV5-6 and TRBJ1-2, with 9 bases fitting TRBD1. CDR1 SGHDT and CDR2 YYEEEE come from the germline V gene. The CDR3 consists of 17 residues. V shed 4 bases and J 2 bases; nucleotides not matched to a gene: 12. CDR3 DNA: TGTGCCAGCAGCGGGGTGGGACAGGGCAATTTCAACTATGGCTACACCTTC. Translation: CASSGVGQGNFNYGYTF.

This clone occurred a few times. V and J are TRBV4-1 and TRBJ2-7; TRBD2 matches 10 bases. The V segment lost 4 bases and the J segment 2 bases; nucleotides outside the gene matches: 8. The CDR3 runs 16 residues. Per germline, CDR1 MGHRA and CDR2 YSYEKL. The CDR3 nucleotides are TGCGCCAGCAGCCCAAGCGGGGGGGCGATGGCCTACGAGCAGTACTTC. This translates into CASSPSGGAMAYEQYF.

The chain recombines TRBV28 with TRBJ2-7, with 9 bases that match TRBD1. The germline V gene has CDR1 MDHEN and CDR2 SYDVKM. The junction had 11 bases not matched to a gene; V was cut back by 8 bases and J by 6 bases. This CDR3 is 14 amino acids long. CDR3 residues: CASDSGTGPPEQYF. CDR3 sequence (DNA): TGTGCCAGCGATTCCGGGACAGGGCCCCCCGAGCAGTACTTC.